The clone carrying this TCR beta chain was observed a single time. This specimen belongs to a study of Tregs in tolerant kidney transplant recipients. Profiled with immunoSEQ multiplex PCR; TCRdb holds only in-frame clones, not every one. The sample shows around 61,000 clones, 80% to 90% of them seen only once. The nonmyeloablative bone marrow transplants came from related graft donors, with transient mixed chimerism. This CDR3 has 14 residues. CDR1 is SGDLS, CDR2 YYNGEE, per germline. The germline V and J ends were trimmed by 4 bases and 0 bases, with 11 bases remaining between them. The chain employs TRBV9 and TRBJ2-7; D gene ambiguous. The clonotype comes from a human patient who received a combined kidney and bone marrow transplant. These T cells may partly come from the graft donor. Sequenced here: CD4+ T cells from blood (PBMCs), sampled 6 months after the transplant. The CDR3 protein is CASSPSGISYEQYF. The CDR3 DNA is TGTGCCAGCAGCCCTAGTGGCATCTCCTACGAGCAGTACTTC.